This T cell receptor beta chain originates from a study of blood T cell repertoires in COVID-19. At the level of the study: The analysed material was cDNA or gDNA that came from T cells, B-cell-depleted T cells, or PBMCs.

There are a few counts of this clone. CDR3 length: 16 amino acids. V lost 5 bases and J lost 0, with 14 bases in between. Germline V gives CDR1 SGHAT, CDR2 FQNNGV. In the original processing: Nucleated cell counts were estimated from reference gene primer amplification. Clones were sequenced by immunoSEQ multiplex PCR, and TCRdb holds only the in-frame ones, with some missing. Clone size and the V and J calls come from that table; the DNA yielded D and trimming. The sample has 180,000 or so clones; less than 85% are singletons. Sequencing input: peripheral blood. The chain links TRBV11-2 to TRBJ1-5, with D possibly TRBD1 on 6 matching bases. The sequence derives from a man aged 50-59 years who had recovered from COVID-19. The CDR3 here is CASSPGGRLSNQPQHF. CDR3 nucleotide sequence: TGTGCCAGCAGCCCCGGGGGGCGTCTTAGCAATCAGCCCCAGCATTTT.